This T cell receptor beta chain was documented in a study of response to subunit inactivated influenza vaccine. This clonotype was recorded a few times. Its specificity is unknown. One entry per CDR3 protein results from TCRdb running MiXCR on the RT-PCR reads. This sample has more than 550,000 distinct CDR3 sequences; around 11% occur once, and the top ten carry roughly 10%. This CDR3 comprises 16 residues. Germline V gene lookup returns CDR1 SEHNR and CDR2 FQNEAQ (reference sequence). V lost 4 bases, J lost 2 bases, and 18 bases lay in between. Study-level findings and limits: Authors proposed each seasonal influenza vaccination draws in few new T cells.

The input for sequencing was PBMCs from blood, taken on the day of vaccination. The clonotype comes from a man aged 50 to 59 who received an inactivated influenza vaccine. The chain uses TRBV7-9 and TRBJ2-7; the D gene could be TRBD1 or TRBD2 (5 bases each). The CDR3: CASSSKLTGTPYEQYF. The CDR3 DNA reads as TGTGCCAGCAGCTCTAAATTAACCGGGACCCCCTACGAGCAGTACTTC.